This T cell receptor (beta chain) appears in the sequencing data of a study of blood T cell repertoires in COVID-19. Study at large: T cells, B-cell-depleted T cells, or PBMCs provided the cDNA or gDNA that served as material.

Produced via immunoSEQ multiplex PCR; TCRdb's table is partial and in-frame only. The sample yields nearly 100,000 clones, around 85% seen once. This clone was seen more than once but under ten times. CDR3 length equals 14 residues. V was clipped by 6 bases and J by 7 bases; unmatched bases: 7. The germline V gene encodes CDR1 MNHEY and CDR2 SMNVEV (reference sequence). This sequence joins TRBV27 and TRBJ1-5; 9 nucleotides line up with TRBD1. The sequenced sample consisted of peripheral blood. This receptor was identified in a woman aged 60-75 years with acute or convalescent COVID-19. CDR3 in amino acids: CASRLQGAGQPQHF. For the CDR3, the DNA is TGTGCCAGCAGGCTACAGGGGGCGGGACAGCCCCAGCATTTT.